Included here is one T cell receptor beta chain sequence, with context. This sample was taken from a study of blood T cell repertoires in COVID-19. The wider study: Some COVID-19 samples were acute and others convalescent; all came from the United States, Italy and Spain. From T cells, B-cell-depleted T cells, or PBMCs came the material, which was cDNA or gDNA.

In the authors' methods: Reference gene primers were amplified, and this amplification served to estimate nucleated cell counts. Sequenced by immunoSEQ multiplex PCR; TCRdb stores in-frame clones only, minus some. Clonal size and the V and J genes are those of that table, whereas D and trimming came from the DNA. The table lists about 130,000 clones, roughly 79% of them singletons, with roughly 20% in the top ten. Trimming removed 4 bases from V and 6 bases from J; junction bases left unmatched: 7. The CDR3 extends over 15 amino acids. Per germline, CDR1 SGHRS and CDR2 YFSETQ. This receptor was taken from a man older than 75 with acute or convalescent COVID-19. Source material: peripheral blood. The chain couples TRBV5-1 to TRBJ2-1; 10 bases map to TRBD1. As DNA, the CDR3 is TGCGCCAGCAGCCCGGAGAGGACAGGGGGCAATGAGCAGTTCTTC. This encodes CASSPERTGGNEQFF.